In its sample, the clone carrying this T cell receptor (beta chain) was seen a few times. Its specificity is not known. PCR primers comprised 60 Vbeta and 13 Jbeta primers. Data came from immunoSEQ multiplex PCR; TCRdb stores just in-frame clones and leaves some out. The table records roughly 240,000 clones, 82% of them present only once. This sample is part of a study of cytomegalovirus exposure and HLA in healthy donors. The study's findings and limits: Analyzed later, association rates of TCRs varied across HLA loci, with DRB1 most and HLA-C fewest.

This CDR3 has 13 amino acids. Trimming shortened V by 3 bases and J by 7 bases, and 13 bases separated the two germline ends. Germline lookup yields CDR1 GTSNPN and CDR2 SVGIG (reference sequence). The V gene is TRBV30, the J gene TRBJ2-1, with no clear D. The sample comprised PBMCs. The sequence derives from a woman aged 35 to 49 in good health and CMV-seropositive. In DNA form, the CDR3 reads TGTGCCTGGAGCTTTCAGACTCGGAATGAGCAGTTCTTC. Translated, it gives CAWSFQTRNEQFF.